This T cell receptor (beta chain) was recorded in a study of cytomegalovirus exposure and HLA in healthy donors. The PCR contained 60 Vbeta and 13 Jbeta primers. The protocol was immunoSEQ multiplex PCR, while the TCRdb copy is restricted to in-frame clones and leaves out a portion. The sample has roughly 77,000 clones, and its top ten clones hold about 4.2%. The CDR3 covers 16 residues. Trimming took 3 bases from V and 8 from J, leaving 20 bases between them. Germline-derived CDR1 and CDR2 are SEHNR and FQNEAQ (reference sequence). The sequencing input was PBMCs. V gene TRBV7-9 combines with J gene TRBJ2-1; possibly TRBD2 for D (7 bases). The receptor's source is a man younger than 45 in good health and CMV-seronegative. The DNA of the CDR3 is TGTGCCAGCAGCTTCCCTCTCGGGGGGCTATTGCATGAGCAGTTCTTC. Translated: CASSFPLGGLLHEQFF.